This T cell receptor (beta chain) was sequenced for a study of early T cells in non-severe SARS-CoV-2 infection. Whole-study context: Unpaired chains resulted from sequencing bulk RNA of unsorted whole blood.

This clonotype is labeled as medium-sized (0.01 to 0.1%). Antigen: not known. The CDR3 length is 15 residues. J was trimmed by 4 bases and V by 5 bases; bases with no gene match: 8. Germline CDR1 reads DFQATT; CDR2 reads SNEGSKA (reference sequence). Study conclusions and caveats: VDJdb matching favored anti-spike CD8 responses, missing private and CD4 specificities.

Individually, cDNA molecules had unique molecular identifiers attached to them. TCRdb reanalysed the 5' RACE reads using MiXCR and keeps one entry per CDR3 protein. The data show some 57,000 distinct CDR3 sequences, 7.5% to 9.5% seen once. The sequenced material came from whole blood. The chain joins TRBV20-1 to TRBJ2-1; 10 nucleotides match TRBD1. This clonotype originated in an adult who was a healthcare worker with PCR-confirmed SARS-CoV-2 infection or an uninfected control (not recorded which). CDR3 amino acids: CSAGSGTGDYNEQFF. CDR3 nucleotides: TGCAGTGCTGGATCCGGGACAGGGGATTACAATGAGCAGTTCTTC.